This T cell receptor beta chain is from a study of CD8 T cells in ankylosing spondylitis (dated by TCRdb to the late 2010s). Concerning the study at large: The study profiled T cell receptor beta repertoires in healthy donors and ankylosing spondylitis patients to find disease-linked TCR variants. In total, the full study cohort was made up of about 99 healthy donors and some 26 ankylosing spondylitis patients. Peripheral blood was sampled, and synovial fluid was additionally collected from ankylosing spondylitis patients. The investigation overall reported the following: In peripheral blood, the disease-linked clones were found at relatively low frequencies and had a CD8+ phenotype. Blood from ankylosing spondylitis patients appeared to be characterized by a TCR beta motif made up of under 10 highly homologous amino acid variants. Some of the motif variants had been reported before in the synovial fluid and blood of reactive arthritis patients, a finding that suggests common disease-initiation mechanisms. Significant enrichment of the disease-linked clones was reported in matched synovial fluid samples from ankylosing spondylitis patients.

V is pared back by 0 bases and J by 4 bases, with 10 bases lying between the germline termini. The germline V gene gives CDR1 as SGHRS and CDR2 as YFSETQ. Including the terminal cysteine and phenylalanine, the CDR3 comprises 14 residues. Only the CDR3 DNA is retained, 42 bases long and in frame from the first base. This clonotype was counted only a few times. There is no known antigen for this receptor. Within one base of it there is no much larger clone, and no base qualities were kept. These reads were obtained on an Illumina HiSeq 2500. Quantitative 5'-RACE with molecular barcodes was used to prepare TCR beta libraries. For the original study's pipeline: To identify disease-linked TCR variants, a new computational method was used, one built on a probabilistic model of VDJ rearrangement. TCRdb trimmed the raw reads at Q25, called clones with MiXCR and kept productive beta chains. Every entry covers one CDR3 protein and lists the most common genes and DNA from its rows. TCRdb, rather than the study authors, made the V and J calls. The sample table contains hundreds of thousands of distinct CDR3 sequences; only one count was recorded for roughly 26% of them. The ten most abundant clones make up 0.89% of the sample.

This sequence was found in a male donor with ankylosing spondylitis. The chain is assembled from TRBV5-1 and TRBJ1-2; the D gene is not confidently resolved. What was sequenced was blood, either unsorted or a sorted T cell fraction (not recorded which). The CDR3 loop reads CASSLATDFYGYTF. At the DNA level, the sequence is TGCGCCAGCAGCTTGGCAACGGATTTCTATGGCTACACCTTC.